The next 10 T cell receptor beta chains were all read from a single sample in a study of OX40 agonist ivuxolimab in advanced cancers. The protocol was immunoSEQ multiplex PCR, while the TCRdb copy is restricted to in-frame clones and leaves out a portion. The table lists roughly 63,000 clones, nearly 90% of them singletons. Sequenced here: CD4+ or CD8+ T cells sorted from blood, sampled in a trial of the OX40 agonist ivuxolimab. These receptors all stem from an adult with an advanced solid tumor such as melanoma, head and neck, liver or kidney cancer.

The genes are TRBV27 and TRBJ2-3; no reliable D call. The CDR3 is 13 residues long. Between the trimmed V and J ends, which lost 2 bases and 2 bases, there was a span of 5 bases. CDR1 is MNHEY, CDR2 SMNVEV, per germline (reference sequence). The DNA of the CDR3 is TGTGCCAGCAGTTTAGGAAACACAGATACGCAGTATTTT. Translation: CASSLGNTDTQYF.

By proportion, this clone is medium-sized. The rearrangement uses TRBV14 and TRBJ2-1; unclear D gene. From germline, CDR1 is SGHDN and CDR2 FVKESK. This CDR3 is built from 13 residues. Trimming cost V 3 bases and J 6 bases, with 9 bases left between them. The chain's CDR3 is CASSQTRINEQFF. CDR3 in DNA: TGTGCCAGCAGCCAGACAAGAATCAATGAGCAGTTCTTC.

The chain employs TRBV2 and TRBJ2-3; TRBD2 agrees at 14 bases. This CDR3 contains 20 residues. The V segment lost 5 bases and the J segment 0 bases; nucleotides outside the gene matches: 13. Germline V gene data show CDR1 as SNHLY and CDR2 as FYNNEI. The CDR3 DNA sequence: TGTGCCAGCAGTAACCCCGGACTAGCGGGAGGCCGGGGGAGCACAGATACGCAGTATTTT. This sequence encodes CASSNPGLAGGRGSTDTQYF.

The rearrangement joins TRBV9 to TRBJ2-1, with 9 bases aligning to TRBD2. This CDR3 is built from 18 residues. J gave up 7 bases and V 1 base, and 15 bases lay outside the gene matches. The germline V gene has CDR1 SGDLS and CDR2 YYNGEE. CDR3 residues: CASSVLAGPPGRRNEQFF. CDR3 DNA sequence: TGTGCCAGCAGCGTACTAGCGGGGCCCCCGGGGCGAAGGAATGAGCAGTTCTTC.

The chain employs TRBV4-2 and TRBJ2-7, with D perhaps TRBD1 (5 bases). The CDR3 is 14 residues long. Trimming left V 4 bases short and J 3 bases short, with 13 bases between. Germline CDR1 LGHNA, CDR2 YNFKEQ. The CDR3 DNA reads as TGTGCCAGCAGCCCCTGGGGCACTGGCTACGAGCAGTACTTC. It encodes CASSPWGTGYEQYF.

The V call is TRBV29-1, the J call TRBJ1-1; D remains ambiguous. Looked up from germline, CDR1 is SQVTM and CDR2 is ANQGSEA. V gave up 1 base and J gave up 7 bases, with 16 bases separating them. The CDR3 has 14 residues. The CDR3 loop is CSVEGINRADEAFF. The CDR3 nucleotides are TGCAGCGTTGAAGGCATAAACAGAGCCGATGAAGCTTTCTTT.

Only one count was recorded for this clone. This chain joins TRBV5-4 and TRBJ1-1; D ambiguous. V dropped 6 bases and J dropped 5 bases, with 8 bases sitting between them. The CDR3 contains 11 residues. Germline V gene data show CDR1 as SGHNT and CDR2 as YYREEE (reference sequence). CDR3 protein: CASNRGTEAFF. For the CDR3, the DNA is TGTGCCAGCAATAGAGGTACTGAAGCTTTCTTT.

The CDR3 sequence: CASGLGSGRAGETQYF. CDR3 DNA sequence: TGTGCTAGTGGTTTGGGTAGCGGGAGGGCCGGGGAGACCCAGTACTTC. The gene calls are TRBV12-5 and TRBJ2-5; 11 bases line up with TRBD2. Trimming removed 1 base from V and 5 bases from J; junction bases left unmatched: 6. The length of the CDR3 is 16 residues. Germline CDR1 LGHNT, CDR2 FRNRAP.

V and J are TRBV5-1 and TRBJ1-2; no definite D call. The length of the CDR3 is 16 residues. Germline V lookup: CDR1 SGHRS, CDR2 YFSETQ. V lost 0 bases to trimming and J lost 5 bases, with 17 bases between them. The DNA for the CDR3 is TGCGCCAGCAGCTTGGACAGTTCGATTTTGAGGTATGGCTACACCTTC. It specifies CASSLDSSILRYGYTF.

This rearrangement joins TRBV29-1 to TRBJ2-7, with a weak D call TRBD1 (5 bases). CDR1 is SQVTM, CDR2 ANQGSEA, per germline. V gave up 2 bases and J gave up 5 bases, with 13 bases separating them. The CDR3 is 13 residues long. In nucleotides, the CDR3 is TGCAGCGTTGAAAGGAATCTAGGGGACGAGCAGTACTTC. Its protein is CSVERNLGDEQYF.